Given below is one T cell receptor (beta chain) in context. The data are from a study of blood T cell repertoires in COVID-19. Study details: COVID-19 samples from acute and convalescent phases originated in the United States, Italy and Spain. The cDNA or gDNA used as material had been derived from T cells, B-cell-depleted T cells, or PBMCs.

As processed by the authors: Cell counts per sample came from amplifying reference gene primers. Sequencing was performed with immunoSEQ multiplex PCR; in TCRdb, only in-frame clones are kept and a portion is missing. The V and J calls and clone size come from that table; D and trimming were worked out from the DNA. This sample yields 130,000 to 150,000 clones, of which around 90% are seen a single time; 1.5% to 2% belongs to the top ten. This clonotype was obtained from a man in his 70s with acute or convalescent COVID-19. The sequenced material came from peripheral blood.

The CDR3 DNA is TGTGCCAGCAGCGAACGGACTAGCGGGAGGAACAGTGAGCAGTTCTTC. The encoded protein is CASSERTSGRNSEQFF. The chain is built from TRBV9 and TRBJ2-1, with 14 positions matching TRBD2. After removal of 3 bases from V and 9 bases from J, the junction contained 8 bases not matched to a gene. The length of the CDR3 is 16 residues. Germline CDR1 and CDR2: SGDLS and YYNGEE. The complete variable domain, with remaining parts taken from reference TRBV9 and TRBJ2-1, reads DSGVTQTPKHLITATGQRVTLRCSPRSGDLSVYWYQQSLDQGLQFLIQYYNGEERAKGNILERFSAQQFPDLHSELNLSSLELGDSALYFCASSERTSGRNSEQFFGPGTRLTVL.